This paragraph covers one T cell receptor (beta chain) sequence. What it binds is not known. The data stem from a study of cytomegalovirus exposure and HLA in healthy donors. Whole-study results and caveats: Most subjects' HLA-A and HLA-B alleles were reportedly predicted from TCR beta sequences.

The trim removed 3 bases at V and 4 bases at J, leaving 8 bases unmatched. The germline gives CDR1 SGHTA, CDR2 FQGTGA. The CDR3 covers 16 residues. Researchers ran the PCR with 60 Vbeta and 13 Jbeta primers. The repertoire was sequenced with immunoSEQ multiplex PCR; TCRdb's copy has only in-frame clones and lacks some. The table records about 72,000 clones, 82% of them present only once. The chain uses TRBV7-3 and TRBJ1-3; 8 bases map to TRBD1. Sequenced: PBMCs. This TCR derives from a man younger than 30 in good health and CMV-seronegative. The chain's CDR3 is CASSLAGGVLGNTIYF. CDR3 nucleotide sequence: TGTGCCAGCAGCTTGGCAGGGGGCGTCTTGGGAAACACCATATATTTT.